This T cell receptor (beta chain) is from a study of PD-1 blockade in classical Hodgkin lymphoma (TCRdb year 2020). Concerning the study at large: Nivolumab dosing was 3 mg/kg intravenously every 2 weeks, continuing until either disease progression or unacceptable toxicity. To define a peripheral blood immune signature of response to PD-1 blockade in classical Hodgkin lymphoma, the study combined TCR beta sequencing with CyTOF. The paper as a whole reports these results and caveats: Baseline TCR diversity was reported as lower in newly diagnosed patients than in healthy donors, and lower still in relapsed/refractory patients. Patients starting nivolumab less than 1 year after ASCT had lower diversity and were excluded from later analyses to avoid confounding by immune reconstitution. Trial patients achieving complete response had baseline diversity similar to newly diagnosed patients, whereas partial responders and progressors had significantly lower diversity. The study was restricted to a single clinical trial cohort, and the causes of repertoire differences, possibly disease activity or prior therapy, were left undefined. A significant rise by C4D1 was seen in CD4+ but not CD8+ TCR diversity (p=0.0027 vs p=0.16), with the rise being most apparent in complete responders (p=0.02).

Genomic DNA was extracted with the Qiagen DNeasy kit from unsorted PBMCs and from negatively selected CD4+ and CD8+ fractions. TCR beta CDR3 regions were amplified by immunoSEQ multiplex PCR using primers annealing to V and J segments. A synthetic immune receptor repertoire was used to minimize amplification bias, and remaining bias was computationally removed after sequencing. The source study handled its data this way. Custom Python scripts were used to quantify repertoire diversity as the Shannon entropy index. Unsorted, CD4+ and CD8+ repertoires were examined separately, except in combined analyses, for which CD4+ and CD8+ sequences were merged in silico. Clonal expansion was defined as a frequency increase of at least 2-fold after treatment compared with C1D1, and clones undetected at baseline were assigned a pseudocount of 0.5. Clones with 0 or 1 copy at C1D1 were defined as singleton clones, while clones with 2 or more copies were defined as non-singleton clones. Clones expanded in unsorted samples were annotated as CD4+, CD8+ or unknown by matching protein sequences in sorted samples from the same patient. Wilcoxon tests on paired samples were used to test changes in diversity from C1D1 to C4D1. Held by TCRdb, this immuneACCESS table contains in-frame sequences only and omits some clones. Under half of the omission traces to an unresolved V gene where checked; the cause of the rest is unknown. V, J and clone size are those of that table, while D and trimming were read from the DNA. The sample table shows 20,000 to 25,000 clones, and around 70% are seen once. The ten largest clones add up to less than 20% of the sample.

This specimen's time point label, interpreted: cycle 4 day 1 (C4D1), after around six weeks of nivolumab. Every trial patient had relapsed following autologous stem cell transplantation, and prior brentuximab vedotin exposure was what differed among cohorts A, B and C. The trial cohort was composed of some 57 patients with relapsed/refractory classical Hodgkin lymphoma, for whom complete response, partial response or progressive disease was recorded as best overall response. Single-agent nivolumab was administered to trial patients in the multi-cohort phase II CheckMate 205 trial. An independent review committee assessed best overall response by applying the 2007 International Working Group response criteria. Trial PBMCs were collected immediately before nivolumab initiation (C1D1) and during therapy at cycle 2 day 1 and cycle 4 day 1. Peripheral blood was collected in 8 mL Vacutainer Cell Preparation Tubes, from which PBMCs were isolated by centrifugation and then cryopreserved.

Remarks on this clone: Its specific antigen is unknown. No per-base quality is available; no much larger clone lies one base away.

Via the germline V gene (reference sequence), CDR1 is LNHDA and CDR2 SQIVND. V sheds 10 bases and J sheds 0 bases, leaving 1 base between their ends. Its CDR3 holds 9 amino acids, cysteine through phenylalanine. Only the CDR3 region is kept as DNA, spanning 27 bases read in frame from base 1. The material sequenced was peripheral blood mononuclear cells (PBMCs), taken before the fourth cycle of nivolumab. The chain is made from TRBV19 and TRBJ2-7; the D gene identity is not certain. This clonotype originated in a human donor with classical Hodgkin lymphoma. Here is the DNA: TGTGCCACCTCCTACGAGCAGTACTTC. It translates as CATSYEQYF.